This section outlines one T cell receptor (beta chain) sequence together with its context. In the original workflow: Reference gene primer amplification gave nucleated cell count estimates. TCRdb's table, derived via immunoSEQ multiplex PCR, lists solely in-frame clones and lacks some. For V, J and clone size, that table is used; D and trimming come from the DNA. The sample includes some 300,000 clones, approximately 90% of them seen just once. The record originates from a study of blood T cell repertoires in COVID-19. Study overall: COVID-19 samples collected from the United States, Italy and Spain covered acute and convalescent phases.

Sample: peripheral blood. This sequence was found in a woman in her twenties or thirties who had recovered from COVID-19.

CDR3 coding DNA: TGTGCCAGCAGCTCATCGGGAGAACATTCACCCCTCCACTTT. Translation: CASSSSGEHSPLHF. V is TRBV7-3 and J is TRBJ1-6; no definite D call. Trimming cost V 4 bases and J 8 bases, with 12 bases left between them. Germline V gene data show CDR1 as SGHTA and CDR2 as FQGTGA. This CDR3 comprises 14 residues. The whole variable domain, remainder taken from reference TRBV7-3 and TRBJ1-6, is GAGVSQTPSNKVTEKGKYVELRCDPISGHTALYWYRQSLGQGPEFLIYFQGTGAADDSGLPNDRFFAVRPEGSVSTLKIQRTERGDSAVYLCASSSSGEHSPLHFGNGTRLTVT.